A selection of T cell receptor beta chains follows, all from one sample in a study of technical replicates of blood from a handful of donors. The table came from immunoSEQ multiplex PCR; TCRdb's copy has only in-frame clones and leaves some out. The sample yields under 85,000 clones, 80% to 95% seen once. Sequencing was performed on T cells isolated from PBMCs. Source of these receptors: a human donor in good health. Some clones in this sample may be carry-over from other donors' samples. Each CDR3 is given with its conserved first and last residue. D genes are given only for firm matches. Not all rows give a size; the values are once, few, many and, for expanded clones, a class.

>TRBJ1-1|16|TRBV10-2|-|-
CASSMAGTSMNTEAFF
TGCGCCAGCAGTATGGCGGGGACCTCCATGAACACTGAAGCTTTCTTT
>TRBJ2-1|14|TRBV4-1|TRBD2|-
CASSAGREVDEQFF
TGCGCCAGCAGCGCCGGGCGGGAGGTTGATGAGCAGTTCTTC
>TRBJ2-3|16|TRBV9|-|-
CASSGRGGGLTDTQYF
TGTGCCAGCAGCGGTAGGGGTGGGGGACTCACAGATACGCAGTATTTT
>TRBJ2-1|16|TRBV9|TRBD2|-
CASSLAGLAGVREQFF
TGTGCCAGCAGTTTAGCGGGACTAGCGGGAGTTCGGGAGCAGTTCTTC
>TRBJ2-3|14|TRBV5-4|-|-
CASSLRLAADTQYF
TGTGCCAGCAGCTTAAGGCTAGCAGCAGATACGCAGTATTTT
>TRBJ2-2|13|TRBV5-4|-|-
CASSLAGGGELFF
TGTGCCAGCAGCCTGGCAGGTGGCGGGGAGCTGTTTTTT
>TRBJ1-5|14|TRBV27|-|-
CASAQGSPVQPQHF
TGTGCCAGCGCGCAGGGGAGTCCAGTTCAGCCCCAGCATTTT
>TRBJ1-2|15|TRBV7-2|-|once
CASSLKAGSSYGYTF
TGTGCCAGCAGCTTAAAGGCCGGTAGCTCTTATGGCTACACCTTC
>TRBJ1-2|13|TRBV5-6|-|-
CASITFDSQGYTF
TGTGCCAGCATCACCTTTGACAGTCAGGGCTACACCTTC
>TRBJ1-4|17|TRBV27|TRBD1|-
CASSGARTGKVIEKLFF
TGTGCCAGCAGTGGAGCTCGGACAGGGAAGGTCATTGAAAAACTGTTTTTT
>TRBJ1-1|16|TRBV7-6|TRBD1|-
CASRPRDRGMNTEAFF
TGTGCCAGCCGACCTAGGGACAGGGGGATGAACACTGAAGCTTTCTTT
>TRBJ1-2|13|TRBV15|TRBD1|-
CATSERDSYGYTF
TGTGCCACCAGCGAACGGGACAGTTATGGCTACACCTTC
>TRBJ1-3|14|TRBV5-1|TRBD1|-
CASILRTGGNTIYF
TGCGCCAGCATCCTCCGGACAGGGGGAAACACCATATATTTT
>TRBJ2-1|16|TRBV5-1|TRBD2|-
CASSALAGGPHNEQFF
TGCGCCAGCAGCGCCCTAGCGGGAGGGCCCCACAATGAGCAGTTCTTC
>TRBJ2-1|16|TRBV7-2|TRBD2|-
CASSLGSGVPYNEQFF
TGTGCCAGCAGCTTGGGTAGCGGGGTACCCTACAATGAGCAGTTCTTC
>TRBJ1-5|14|TRBV9|-|-
CASSVDGGNQPQHF
TGTGCCAGCAGCGTAGATGGAGGGAATCAGCCCCAGCATTTT
>TRBJ2-3|11|TRBV28|-|-
CASSLGDTQYF
TGTGCCAGCAGTTTGGGCGATACGCAGTATTTT
>TRBJ2-2|16|TRBV7-3|TRBD2|once
CASSKGLAGGIGELFF
TGTGCCAGCAGCAAGGGACTAGCGGGAGGCATCGGGGAGCTGTTTTTT
>TRBJ1-4|15|TRBV6-1|-|-
CASSETQGIGEKLFF
TGTGCCAGCAGTGAAACCCAGGGGATCGGTGAAAAACTGTTTTTT
>TRBJ1-3|15|TRBV27|-|-
CASSLGLNSGNTIYF
TGTGCCAGCAGTTTAGGACTTAACTCTGGAAACACCATATATTTT
>TRBJ2-7|15|TRBV5-1|TRBD2|-
CASSGKGTSFHEQYF
TGCGCCAGCAGCGGAAAAGGGACTAGCTTCCACGAGCAGTACTTC
>TRBJ2-5|11|TRBV27|-|-
CASSSGETQYF
TGTGCCAGCAGTTCCGGGGAGACCCAGTACTTC
>TRBJ1-1|14|TRBV7-9|-|once
CASSLGPGHTEAFF
TGTGCCAGCAGCTTAGGACCAGGTCACACTGAAGCTTTCTTT
>TRBJ2-1|16|TRBV5-4|TRBD2|-
CASSLASGSRLNEQFF
TGTGCCAGCAGCTTGGCTAGCGGGAGTAGGCTCAATGAGCAGTTCTTC
>TRBJ1-2|12|TRBV4-1|-|-
CASSQDLQGHTF
TGCGCCAGCAGCCAAGATCTCCAGGGCCACACCTTC
>TRBJ2-2|14|TRBV19|-|-
CASTPRRGSGELFF
TGTGCCAGTACCCCCCGCCGAGGGAGCGGGGAGCTGTTTTTT
>TRBJ2-2|16|TRBV4-1|TRBD2|-
CASSQDGRERLGELFF
TGCGCCAGCAGCCAAGATGGGAGGGAGAGACTCGGGGAGCTGTTTTTT
>TRBJ2-2|13|TRBV5-4|-|-
CASSLVGAGELFF
TGTGCCAGCAGCTTGGTAGGGGCCGGGGAGCTGTTTTTT
>TRBJ1-2|15|TRBV4-1|-|-
CASSQGLSVNYGYTF
TGCGCCAGCAGCCAAGGTCTTTCTGTTAACTATGGCTACACCTTC
>TRBJ2-1|15|TRBV9|TRBD2|-
CASSVEGLAYNEQFF
TGTGCCAGCAGCGTAGAGGGACTAGCCTACAATGAGCAGTTCTTC
>TRBJ1-4|15|TRBV11-2|TRBD1|-
CASSLGQASGEKLFF
TGTGCCAGCAGCTTGGGACAGGCCAGCGGTGAAAAACTGTTTTTT
>TRBJ2-7|13|TRBV29-1|TRBD2|once
CSVATSGTYEQYF
TGCAGCGTCGCGACTAGCGGGACCTACGAGCAGTACTTC
>TRBJ1-4|13|TRBV7-6|TRBD1|-
CASSYQGGEKLFF
TGTGCCAGCAGCTACCAGGGGGGAGAAAAACTGTTTTTT
>TRBJ2-1|16|TRBV7-8|-|once
CASSFASSVILNEQFF
TGTGCCAGCAGCTTTGCGTCTAGCGTAATCCTCAATGAGCAGTTCTTC
>TRBJ1-5|16|TRBV28|-|-
CASSLNVPGLNQPQHF
TGTGCCAGCAGTTTAAACGTACCAGGGTTGAATCAGCCCCAGCATTTT
>TRBJ2-1|14|TRBV4-2|-|-
CASSQVLSYNEQFF
TGTGCCAGCAGCCAAGTTCTCAGTTACAATGAGCAGTTCTTC
>TRBJ2-7|15|TRBV10-3|-|-
CAISTLAYEGYEQYF
TGTGCCATCAGTACCTTAGCGTACGAAGGCTACGAGCAGTACTTC
>TRBJ2-7|14|TRBV13|TRBD1|-
CASSFDREVHEQYF
TGTGCCAGCAGCTTCGACAGGGAAGTCCACGAGCAGTACTTC
>TRBJ2-2|16|TRBV5-4|TRBD1|-
CASSLSGTANTGELFF
TGTGCCAGCAGCTTATCCGGGACAGCGAACACCGGGGAGCTGTTTTTT
>TRBJ2-3|14|TRBV10-3|-|-
CAISEIYSTDTQYF
TGTGCCATCAGTGAGATCTACAGCACAGATACGCAGTATTTT
>TRBJ2-5|14|TRBV4-2|-|-
CASSQEQRGETQYF
TGTGCCAGCAGCCAAGAGCAGAGAGGAGAGACCCAGTACTTC
>TRBJ1-5|15|TRBV4-1|TRBD1|-
CASSQRQGAGQPQHF
TGCGCCAGCAGCCAGAGACAGGGGGCAGGTCAGCCCCAGCATTTT
>TRBJ2-7|13|TRBV7-8|TRBD1|once
CASSPGTVHEQYF
TGTGCCAGCAGCCCAGGGACAGTACACGAGCAGTACTTC
>TRBJ1-2|15|TRBV6-1|TRBD1|-
CASSERGTGKRGYTF
TGTGCCAGCAGTGAAAGGGGGACAGGGAAGAGAGGCTACACCTTC
>TRBJ1-5|16|TRBV27|TRBD1|-
CASSPSTGELNQPQHF
TGTGCCAGCAGCCCTTCGACAGGGGAATTAAATCAGCCCCAGCATTTT